This record looks at one T cell receptor (beta chain) sequence and its context. Trimming cost V 5 bases and J 0 bases, with 16 bases left between them. The CDR3 spans 16 residues. Per germline, CDR1 SGHTA and CDR2 FQGNSA. Profiling relied on immunoSEQ multiplex PCR, and the TCRdb table lists in-frame clones only, not all of them. Of about 140,000 clones in the sample, around nine tenths were seen once. This specimen comes from a study of blood T cell repertoires in COVID-19. Study context: Samples of COVID-19 (acute and convalescent) were obtained from the United States, Italy and Spain.

Material for sequencing was peripheral blood. This clonotype originated in a man between 45 and 60 years old with active or convalescent COVID-19. The V call is TRBV7-2, the J call TRBJ2-5, with a possible D match to TRBD2 (6 bases). This CDR3 reads CASSQTGTSYQETQYF. The CDR3 DNA is TGTGCCAGCAGCCAGACCGGGACTTCGTACCAAGAGACCCAGTACTTC.